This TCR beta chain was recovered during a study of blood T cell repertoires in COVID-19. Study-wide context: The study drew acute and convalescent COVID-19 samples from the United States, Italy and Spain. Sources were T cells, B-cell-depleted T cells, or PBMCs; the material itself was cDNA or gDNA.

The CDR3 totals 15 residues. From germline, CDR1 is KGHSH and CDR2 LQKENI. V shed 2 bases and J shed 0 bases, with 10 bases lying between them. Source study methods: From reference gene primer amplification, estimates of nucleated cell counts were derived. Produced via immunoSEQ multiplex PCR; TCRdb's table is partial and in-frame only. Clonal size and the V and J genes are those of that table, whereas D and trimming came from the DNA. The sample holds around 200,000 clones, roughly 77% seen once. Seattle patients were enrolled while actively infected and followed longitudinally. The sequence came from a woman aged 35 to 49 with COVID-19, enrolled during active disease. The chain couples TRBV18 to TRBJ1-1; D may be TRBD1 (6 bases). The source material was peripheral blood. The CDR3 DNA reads TGTGCCAGCTCACCATCTCAGGGGATGAACACTGAAGCTTTCTTT. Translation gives CASSPSQGMNTEAFF.